Described below is a single TCR beta chain sequence and its context. Its antigen is currently unknown. This sample was taken from a study of cytomegalovirus exposure and HLA in healthy donors. Findings and limits, study-wide: In vitro, a few CMV-associated chains proved specific for CMV antigens.

The germline gives CDR1 SGHVS, CDR2 FQNEAQ. V was clipped by 6 bases and J by 6 bases; unmatched bases: 6. This CDR3 region has 14 residues. 60 Vbeta and 13 Jbeta primers were used in PCR. Libraries were prepared by immunoSEQ multiplex PCR; TCRdb keeps only in-frame clonotypes and omits some of them. The data show about 120,000 clones, roughly 78% seen once. The sequence was obtained from a man aged 30 to 45 in good health and CMV-seronegative. This chain links TRBV7-8 with TRBJ1-4; 8 nucleotides match TRBD1. Sequenced sample: PBMCs. CDR3 amino acids: CASRRDRRYEKLFF. In DNA, the CDR3 is TGTGCCAGCAGAAGGGACAGGAGATATGAAAAACTGTTTTTT.